This T cell receptor beta chain was sequenced for a study of PD-L1 blockade in urothelial cancer. The V gene end was trimmed by 3 bases and the J gene end by 2 bases; junction bases not matched to a gene: 5. The CDR3 length is 14 residues. CDR1 is SGHRS and CDR2 is YFSETQ in the germline V gene. In regard to this clone: What it recognizes is unknown.

Here immunoSEQ multiplex PCR was the method, and the copy in TCRdb shows in-frame clones only, minus some. Here the sample spans 85,000 to 90,000 clones, roughly 84% being singletons. The time point: pretreatment peripheral blood. General study points: Having blood TCR clonality under the median before treatment predicted better survival.

The sequence derives from a man aged 55 to 70 with urothelial cancer. The V and J genes are TRBV5-1 and TRBJ2-7; 7 positions match TRBD1. Material: PBMCs, obtained around atezolizumab (anti-PD-L1) treatment. The CDR3 sequence is CASSSRGTAYEQYF. The CDR3 DNA reads as TGCGCCAGCAGCTCGAGAGGGACAGCCTACGAGCAGTACTTC.